This T cell receptor (beta chain) was captured by sequencing in a study of blood T cell repertoires in COVID-19. Across the whole study: Acute and convalescent COVID-19 samples came from the United States, Italy and Spain. T cells, B-cell-depleted T cells, or PBMCs supplied cDNA or gDNA.

Original methodology: By means of reference gene primer amplification, nucleated cell counts were estimated. TCRdb keeps only in-frame clones here, not all; method: immunoSEQ multiplex PCR. That table furnishes V, J and clone size, whereas the DNA furnished D and trimming. The sample lists 150,000 or so clones; 80% to 90% were seen once. V was clipped by 3 bases and J by 9 bases; unmatched bases: 12. This CDR3 has 15 residues. CDR1 and CDR2 from the germline V gene are SNHLY and FYNNEI. The clonotype comes from a man of 80 years or more with acute or convalescent COVID-19. The chain couples TRBV2 to TRBJ2-7; 9 bases agree with TRBD2. Sequencing was carried out using peripheral blood. Written as DNA, the CDR3 is TGTGCCAGCAGTGAGTTGGCTAGCGGGAACCTATTGCAGTACTTC. It is translated as CASSELASGNLLQYF.